These 32 T cell receptor beta chains share one sample of origin, sequenced in a study of blood T cell repertoires in COVID-19. Profiling relied on immunoSEQ multiplex PCR, and the TCRdb table lists in-frame clones only, not all of them. Here the sample spans 130,000 to 150,000 clones, approximately 87% being singletons. Sequenced: peripheral blood. The receptors originated from an older man with acute or convalescent COVID-19.

This sequence joins TRBV2 and TRBJ2-7; D is possibly TRBD2 (5 bases). The CDR3 is 11 amino acids. The V gene lost 4 bases and the J gene lost 9 bases, with 10 bases spanning the gap. Germline V lookup: CDR1 SNHLY, CDR2 FYNNEI. Written as DNA, the CDR3 is TGTGCCAGCAGTGCCGGGGTCTGGCAGTACTTC. Translating gives CASSAGVWQYF.

The rearrangement links TRBV7-2 to TRBJ2-5; 9 bases line up with TRBD2. In germline, CDR1 is SGHTA, CDR2 FQGNSA. The trim removed 6 bases at V and 5 bases at J, leaving 7 bases unmatched. This CDR3 spans 14 amino acids. The CDR3 is CASRSGGGAETQYF. As DNA, the CDR3 is TGTGCCAGCAGATCGGGCGGGGGGGCTGAGACCCAGTACTTC.

The J gene is TRBJ2-7, the V gene TRBV28, with 10 bases fitting TRBD2. Germline lookup yields CDR1 MDHEN and CDR2 SYDVKM. V was clipped by 2 bases and J by 1 base; unmatched bases: 2. The CDR3 loop spans 15 amino acids. This chain's CDR3 is CASSLLAGVSYEQYF. The CDR3 nucleotides are TGTGCCAGCAGTTTACTAGCGGGAGTTTCCTACGAGCAGTACTTC.

The gene calls are TRBV5-1 and TRBJ1-4; 11 bases agree with TRBD1. The germline CDR1 and CDR2 sequences are SGHRS and YFSETQ. This CDR3 is built from 15 residues. Losses at the gene ends were 1 base for V and 7 bases for J; bases not matched to a gene: 3. The CDR3 nucleotides read TGCGCCAGCAGCTTGCAAGGACAGGGGGCTGAAAAACTGTTTTTT. Translating gives CASSLQGQGAEKLFF.

The CDR3 loop is CASSPITRTQTGELFF. In nucleotides, the CDR3 is TGTGCCAGCAGCCCTATCACCCGGACACAGACCGGGGAGCTGTTTTTT. This chain connects TRBV7-8 to TRBJ2-2; D may be TRBD1 (5 bases). The V gene lost 5 bases and the J gene lost 5 bases, with 18 bases spanning the gap. The CDR3 has 16 amino acids. CDR1 and CDR2 from the germline V gene are SGHVS and FQNEAQ.

The CDR3 loop reads CASSPAGPVRSNYGYTF. The CDR3 DNA sequence: TGTGCCAGCAGTCCCGCAGGGCCCGTACGCTCTAACTATGGCTACACCTTC. The chain uses TRBV7-6 and TRBJ1-2; D perhaps matches TRBD1 (5 bases). CDR3 size: 17 residues. From germline, CDR1 is SGHVS and CDR2 FNYEAQ. Trimming shortened V by 6 bases and J by 0 bases, and 20 bases separated the two germline ends.

V and J are TRBV28 and TRBJ1-4, with 7 nucleotides matching TRBD1. Germline CDR1 reads MDHEN; CDR2 reads SYDVKM. Trimming took 10 bases from V and 10 from J; bases not matched to a gene: 9. CDR3 length: 12 residues. CDR3 protein: CATRQGGGKLFF. CDR3 in DNA: TGTGCCACCAGACAGGGCGGCGGAAAACTGTTTTTT.

The chain couples TRBV7-2 to TRBJ2-1; D not resolved. The CDR3 is 14 residues long. V shed 1 base and J shed 2 bases, with 6 bases lying between them. Germline values: CDR1 SGHTA, CDR2 FQGNSA. CDR3 region: CASSLGYAYNEQFF. In nucleotides, the CDR3 is TGTGCCAGCAGCTTAGGCTACGCCTACAATGAGCAGTTCTTC. The variable domain in full, completed from reference TRBV7-2 and TRBJ2-1, reads GAGVSQSPSNKVTEKGKDVELRCDPISGHTALYWYRQSLGQGLEFLIYFQGNSAPDKSGLPSDRFSAERTGGSVSTLTIQRTQQEDSAVYLCASSLGYAYNEQFFGPGTRLTVL.

The CDR3 spells CASSTGRELFF. CDR3 nucleotides: TGTGCCAGCAGCACCGGGAGGGAGCTGTTTTTT. The chain employs TRBV7-6 and TRBJ2-2; D possibly corresponds to TRBD2 (5 bases). CDR1 and CDR2 (germline): SGHVS, FNYEAQ. The length of the CDR3 is 11 residues. Trimming took off 5 bases at V and 9 bases at J, with 7 bases between the two ends. Together with reference TRBV7-6 and TRBJ2-2, the CDR3 gives the full variable domain: GAGVSQSPRYKVTKRGQDVALRCDPISGHVSLYWYRQALGQGPEFLTYFNYEAQQDKSGLPNDRFSAERPEGSISTLTIQRTEQRDSAMYRCASSTGRELFFGEGSRLTVL.

The chain uses TRBV4-1 and TRBJ1-2; 8 nucleotides match TRBD1. V lost 0 bases, J lost 4 bases, and 7 bases stayed unmatched. Per the germline V gene, CDR1 is MGHRA and CDR2 is YSYEKL. The CDR3 is 16 amino acids. CDR3 in DNA: TGCGCCAGCAGCCAAGATCCCCAGGGGGCTAGCTATGGCTACACCTTC. The encoded protein is CASSQDPQGASYGYTF.

The genes are TRBV5-1 and TRBJ2-7; the match to TRBD1 covers 7 bases. The trim removed 4 bases at V and 1 base at J, leaving 11 bases unmatched. CDR1 is SGHRS, CDR2 YFSETQ, per germline. The CDR3 spans 16 residues. CDR3 DNA: TGCGCCAGCAGCCCACCACAGGGGATGGGGTCCTACGAGCAGTACTTC. Its translation: CASSPPQGMGSYEQYF.

The chain is built from TRBV5-4 and TRBJ2-1, with 11 bases lining up with TRBD2. The CDR3 covers 15 residues. Germline CDR1 SGHNT, CDR2 YYREEE (reference sequence). With 3 bases clipped from V and 4 bases from J, the junction kept 3 bases outside the gene matches. The chain's CDR3 is CASSWGLAVYNEQFF. The CDR3 region has the DNA TGTGCCAGCAGCTGGGGACTAGCGGTATACAATGAGCAGTTCTTC.

The chain uses TRBV11-3 and TRBJ1-5, with 8 bases matching TRBD1. The CDR3 loop spans 18 amino acids. Germline lookup yields CDR1 SGHNT and CDR2 YENEEA. The V segment lost 1 base and the J segment 5 bases; nucleotides outside the gene matches: 13. DNA of the CDR3: TGTGCCAGCAGCTTAGCGGACAGGGAAAGAGGGGCCGATCAGCCCCAGCATTTT. This gives the protein CASSLADRERGADQPQHF. Combining the CDR3 with reference TRBV11-3 and TRBJ1-5 gives the whole variable domain EAGVVQSPRYKIIEKKQPVAFWCNPISGHNTLYWYLQNLGQGPELLIRYENEEAVDDSQLPKDRFSAERLKGVDSTLKIQPAELGDSAVYLCASSLADRERGADQPQHFGDGTRLSIL.

The rearrangement uses TRBV6-1 and TRBJ1-2; D might be TRBD1 (6 bases). The V end was cut by 0 bases, the J end by 5 bases, with 13 bases between. This CDR3 has 15 amino acids. Germline V lookup: CDR1 MNHNS, CDR2 SASEGT. Here the CDR3 DNA reads TGTGCCAGCAGTGAAGCGGGGGGGCGTTTTTATGGCTACACCTTC. This translates into CASSEAGGRFYGYTF.

This clone has more than one count but fewer than ten. The chain employs TRBV11-2 and TRBJ2-1; no definite D call. With 2 bases removed from V and 2 bases from J, the gap between germline ends came to 7 bases. This CDR3 comprises 14 residues. Germline V gene sequence: CDR1 SGHAT, CDR2 FQNNGV. This chain's CDR3 is CASSLLSAYNEQFF. The CDR3 coding sequence is TGTGCCAGCAGCTTATTATCTGCCTACAATGAGCAGTTCTTC.

This sequence joins TRBV6-5 and TRBJ2-1; unclear D gene. The V end lost 5 bases, the J end lost 5 bases, and 4 bases lay between the germline ends. CDR3 length: 11 amino acids. Germline CDR1 and CDR2: MNHEY and SVGAGI. This CDR3 is CASSRDNEQFF. The CDR3 DNA reads TGTGCCAGCAGTCGAGACAATGAGCAGTTCTTC.

This sequence joins TRBV7-8 and TRBJ2-7; 8 bases agree with TRBD1. Germline trimming cut 5 bases from V and 0 bases from J; bases unmatched to any gene: 6. This CDR3 region has 15 residues. CDR1 SGHVS and CDR2 FQNEAQ come from the germline V gene. CDR3 residues: CASSPGTGPSYEQYF. The CDR3, as DNA: TGTGCCAGCAGCCCCGGGACAGGACCCTCCTACGAGCAGTACTTC.

The chain links TRBV23-1 to TRBJ2-1; D perhaps matches TRBD1 (6 bases). TRBV23-1 is filed as an ORF, its function uncertain. The CDR3 runs to 15 residues. The V and J ends lost 1 base and 8 bases respectively, with 15 bases between them. The CDR3 loop reads CASSQYETGRYEQFF. CDR3 in DNA: TGCGCCAGCAGTCAATACGAGACAGGTAGATATGAGCAGTTCTTC.

This sequence joins TRBV18 and TRBJ1-1, with a tentative D call TRBD1 (5 bases). Trimming took 0 bases from V and 7 from J, leaving 9 bases between them. Germline CDR1 and CDR2: KGHSH and LQKENI. The CDR3 is 13 residues long. The CDR3, as DNA: TGTGCCAGCTCACCACCTCCGGGGGATGAAGCTTTCTTT. Translation gives CASSPPPGDEAFF.

The rearrangement joins TRBV5-5 to TRBJ2-7; TRBD2 matches 8 bases. The CDR3 totals 15 residues. Germline V gene lookup returns CDR1 SGHKS and CDR2 YYEKEE (reference sequence). V trimming: 3 bases; J trimming: 3 bases; junction bases outside the gene matches: 8. The CDR3 DNA reads TGTGCCAGCAGCTCCGCTAGCGGGCCCCTCTACGAGCAGTACTTC. Its protein is CASSSASGPLYEQYF.

V is TRBV24-1 and J is TRBJ2-7; 9 bases align to TRBD2. CDR1 is KGHDR, CDR2 SFDVKD, per germline. V gave up 7 bases and J gave up 1 base; unmatched junction bases: 7. This CDR3 is built from 15 residues. CDR3 sequence: CATSSSGRYSYEQYF. The CDR3 nucleotides are TGTGCCACCAGCTCGAGCGGGAGGTATTCCTACGAGCAGTACTTC.

A single count supports this clone. This chain uses TRBV5-1 with TRBJ2-1, with 9 positions matching TRBD1. Germline V lookup: CDR1 SGHRS, CDR2 YFSETQ. The CDR3 runs 15 residues. The J segment lost 1 base and the V segment lost 4 bases, leaving 3 bases of the junction unmatched. CDR3 sequence reads: CASSPGTGSYNEQFF. In DNA, the CDR3 is TGCGCCAGCAGCCCGGGGACAGGGTCCTACAATGAGCAGTTCTTC.

This clone was seen ten or more times. The chain has TRBV19 and TRBJ1-1; D unclear. This CDR3 is 15 amino acids long. CDR1 is LNHDA and CDR2 is SQIVND in the germline V gene (reference sequence). V lost 0 bases and J 6 bases, leaving 14 bases between the germline ends. The CDR3 DNA follows: TGTGCCAGTAGTATAGACCGAACCCCCGGGGCTGAAGCTTTCTTT. Protein product: CASSIDRTPGAEAFF.

The J gene is TRBJ1-2, the V gene TRBV12-5; 10 nucleotides match TRBD1. Germline trimming cut 3 bases from V and 4 bases from J; bases unmatched to any gene: 11. The V gene's germline CDR1 is LGHNT and CDR2 FRNRAP. The CDR3 loop spans 17 amino acids. CDR3: CASGLATGTGDIYGYTF. For the CDR3, the DNA is TGTGCTAGTGGTTTAGCCACCGGGACAGGGGACATCTATGGCTACACCTTC. The entire variable domain, with the rest obtained from reference TRBV12-5 and TRBJ1-2, is as follows: DARVTQTPRHKVTEMGQEVTMRCQPILGHNTVFWYRQTMMQGLELLAYFRNRAPLDDSGMPKDRFSAEMPDATLATLKIQPSEPRDSAVYFCASGLATGTGDIYGYTFGSGTRLTVV.

The chain employs TRBV18 and TRBJ2-5; 8 bases match TRBD1. Germline lookup yields CDR1 KGHSH and CDR2 LQKENI. Trimming cost V 8 bases and J 4 bases; bases outside gene matches: 15. This CDR3 has 16 amino acids. Here the CDR3 reads CASHRPDRGVPETQYF. CDR3 nucleotides: TGTGCCAGCCACCGTCCCGACAGGGGAGTGCCAGAGACCCAGTACTTC.

This clone has a handful of counts. V and J are TRBV6-2 or TRBV6-3 and TRBJ2-1; D is undetermined. Germline values: CDR1 MNHEY, CDR2 SVGEGT. The ends were cut back, 4 bases at V and 2 bases at J, with 15 bases in the middle. The CDR3 is made up of 16 amino acids. CDR3 nucleotides: TGTGCCAGCAGTTTAACCATAGCAATGGCCTACAATGAGCAGTTCTTC. Amino acids: CASSLTIAMAYNEQFF.

The chain uses TRBV5-1 and TRBJ2-1; 7 nucleotides align to TRBD2. CDR3 length: 16 amino acids. V lost 4 bases and J lost 0; bases outside the gene matches: 7. From germline, CDR1 is SGHRS and CDR2 YFSETQ. CDR3 region: CASSKLAASSYNEQFF. CDR3 nucleotide sequence: TGCGCCAGCAGCAAGCTAGCGGCTAGCTCCTACAATGAGCAGTTCTTC.

The chain carries TRBV6-5 and TRBJ1-2; TRBD1 agrees at 10 bases. The J segment lost 8 bases and the V segment lost 6 bases, leaving 12 bases of the junction unmatched. The CDR3 is 15 residues long. Germline CDR1 reads MNHEY; CDR2 reads SVGAGI. The CDR3 region is CASSSRDRGLWGYTF. In DNA, the CDR3 is TGTGCCAGCAGCTCCCGGGACAGGGGCCTATGGGGCTACACCTTC.

With regard to this clone: Other DNA sequences of this sample code for an identical CDR3. The chain carries TRBV18 and TRBJ2-5; the D gene is possibly TRBD1 (5 bases). V lost 2 bases to trimming and J lost 2 bases, with 6 bases between them. This CDR3 spans 13 amino acids. CDR1 is KGHSH, CDR2 LQKENI, per germline. The CDR3 loop reads CASSPDRQETQYF. In DNA, the CDR3 is TGTGCCAGCTCACCAGACAGACAAGAGACCCAGTACTTC.

This chain uses TRBV30 with TRBJ2-3; the D gene is possibly TRBD1 (6 bases). Trimming took off 0 bases at V and 3 bases at J, with 7 bases between the two ends. Germline CDR1 GTSNPN, CDR2 SVGIG (reference sequence). This CDR3 contains 13 residues. In nucleotides, the CDR3 is TGTGCCTGGAGTGTGGACAGAACAGATACGCAGTATTTT. Translation: CAWSVDRTDTQYF.

The chain joins TRBV5-4 to TRBJ2-1; 8 bases match TRBD2. CDR1 is SGHNT and CDR2 is YYREEE in the germline V gene (reference sequence). There are 16 residues in the CDR3. J was trimmed by 2 bases and V by 4 bases; bases with no gene match: 8. The CDR3 region is CASSPRGGAPYNEQFF. The CDR3 nucleotides are TGTGCCAGCAGCCCCCGGGGGGGAGCGCCCTACAATGAGCAGTTCTTC.

The rearrangement links TRBV5-6 to TRBJ2-7, with TRBD1 identical over 10 bases. The germline V gene encodes CDR1 SGHDT and CDR2 YYEEEE. The CDR3 has 14 amino acids. V was clipped by 7 bases and J by 4 bases; unmatched bases: 8. The CDR3 loop reads CASVPGQGVYEQYF. In DNA, the CDR3 is TGTGCCAGCGTGCCCGGACAGGGGGTTTACGAGCAGTACTTC.